The source of this T cell receptor beta chain is a study of blood T cells in healthy people across ages. In germline, CDR1 is MGHRA, CDR2 YSYEKL. With 0 bases removed from V and 0 bases from J, the gap between germline ends came to 6 bases. CDR3 size: 15 residues. Alongside a J-beta primer mix, a sample-barcoded 5' primer served in a second PCR lasting about 7 to 12 cycles. TCRdb independently ran MiXCR on the 5' RACE reads; one entry per CDR3 protein. The sample has over a million distinct CDR3 sequences; 45% are singletons. The clonotype originates from a woman aged 55-70 years in good health. Sample: blood. This chain links TRBV4-1 with TRBJ1-5; D uncertain. This chain's CDR3 is CASSQEEFSNQPQHF. In DNA form, the CDR3 reads TGCGCCAGCAGCCAAGAAGAGTTTAGCAATCAGCCCCAGCATTTT.